This T cell receptor (beta chain) came from a study of T cells in Graves' hyperthyroidism and ophthalmopathy. Patients were excluded for uncontrolled infection, other autoimmune disease, pregnancy or lactation. What was amplified from RNA transcripts were TCR beta CDR3 regions. HTBI primers drove first-round RT-PCR of the TCR CDR3. TCRdb reprocessed the multiplex PCR reads via MiXCR and lists one record per CDR3 protein. Among more than 550,000 distinct CDR3 sequences listed, about 18% were seen once. The ends were cut back, 5 bases at V and 3 bases at J, with 4 bases in the middle. CDR1 and CDR2 (germline): SGHTA, FQGNSA. The length of the CDR3 is 11 residues. This clonotype came up many times.

Material: blood. The J gene is TRBJ1-1, the V gene TRBV7-2; D unclear. The origin of this receptor is a man in his fifties with Graves' hyperthyroidism. CDR3 coding DNA: TGTGCCAGCAGCACATACACTGAAGCTTTCTTT. Its protein is CASSTYTEAFF.